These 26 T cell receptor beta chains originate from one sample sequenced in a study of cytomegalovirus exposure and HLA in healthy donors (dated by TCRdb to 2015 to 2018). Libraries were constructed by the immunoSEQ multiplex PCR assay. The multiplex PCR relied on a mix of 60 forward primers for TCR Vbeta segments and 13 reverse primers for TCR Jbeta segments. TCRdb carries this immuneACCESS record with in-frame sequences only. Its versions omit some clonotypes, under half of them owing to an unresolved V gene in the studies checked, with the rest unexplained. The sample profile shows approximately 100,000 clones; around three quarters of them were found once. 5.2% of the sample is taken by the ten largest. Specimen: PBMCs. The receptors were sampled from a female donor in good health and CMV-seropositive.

CDR3 sequence (DNA): TGTGCCAGCAGCCCCCTCGGGACAGGGGCGAACACTGAAGCTTTCTTT. Translation: CASSPLGTGANTEAFF. This chain uses TRBV7-8 with TRBJ1-1, with 10 bases lining up with TRBD1. The CDR3 is 16 amino acids. V dropped 5 bases and J dropped 1; count of bases not matched to a gene: 7. Germline V gives CDR1 SGHVS, CDR2 FQNEAQ.

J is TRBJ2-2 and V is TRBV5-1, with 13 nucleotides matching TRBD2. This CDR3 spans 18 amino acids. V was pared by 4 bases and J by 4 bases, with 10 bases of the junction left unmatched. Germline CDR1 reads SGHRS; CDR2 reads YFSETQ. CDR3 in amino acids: CASSPTLAGGPSTGELFF. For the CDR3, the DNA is TGCGCCAGCAGCCCGACACTAGCGGGAGGGCCCAGCACCGGGGAGCTGTTTTTT.

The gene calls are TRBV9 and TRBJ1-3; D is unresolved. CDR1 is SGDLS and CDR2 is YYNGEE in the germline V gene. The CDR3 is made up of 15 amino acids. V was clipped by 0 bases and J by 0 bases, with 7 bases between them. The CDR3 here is CASSVGAFSGNTIYF. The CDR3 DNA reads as TGTGCCAGCAGCGTAGGGGCTTTCTCTGGAAACACCATATATTTT.

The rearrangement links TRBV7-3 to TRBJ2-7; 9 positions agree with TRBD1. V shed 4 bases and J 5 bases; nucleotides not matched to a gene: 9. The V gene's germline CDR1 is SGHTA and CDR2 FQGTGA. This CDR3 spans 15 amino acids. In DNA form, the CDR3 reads TGTGCCAGCAGCTCTGGGACAGGGAAAGGCCACGAGCAGTACTTC. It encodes CASSSGTGKGHEQYF.

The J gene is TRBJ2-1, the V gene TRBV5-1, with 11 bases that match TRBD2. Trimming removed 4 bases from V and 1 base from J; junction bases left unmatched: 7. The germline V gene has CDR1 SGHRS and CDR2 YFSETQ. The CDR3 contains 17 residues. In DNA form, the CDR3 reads TGCGCCAGCAGCCGCGTGGCTAGCGGGAGGTCCTACAATGAGCAGTTCTTC. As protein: CASSRVASGRSYNEQFF.

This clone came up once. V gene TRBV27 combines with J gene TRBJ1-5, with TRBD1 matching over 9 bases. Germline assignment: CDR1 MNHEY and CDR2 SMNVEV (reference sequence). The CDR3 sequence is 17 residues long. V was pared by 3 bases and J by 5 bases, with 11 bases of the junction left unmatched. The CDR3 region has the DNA TGTGCCAGCAGTTTCTCCGGGACAGGGTTCGGCCATCAGCCCCAGCATTTT. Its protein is CASSFSGTGFGHQPQHF.

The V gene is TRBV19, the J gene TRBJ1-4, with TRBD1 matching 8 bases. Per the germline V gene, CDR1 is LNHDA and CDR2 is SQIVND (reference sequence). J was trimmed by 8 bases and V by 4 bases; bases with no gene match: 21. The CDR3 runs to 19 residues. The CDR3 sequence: CASSRRTGTGSPTREKLFF. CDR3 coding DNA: TGTGCCAGTAGTAGACGAACCGGGACAGGCTCCCCTACGCGGGAAAAACTGTTTTTT. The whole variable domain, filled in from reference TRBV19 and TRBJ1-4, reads DGGITQSPKYLFRKEGQNVTLSCEQNLNHDAMYWYRQDPGQGLRLIYYSQIVNDFQKGDIAEGYSVSREKKESFPLTVTSAQKNPTAFYLCASSRRTGTGSPTREKLFFGSGTQLSVL.

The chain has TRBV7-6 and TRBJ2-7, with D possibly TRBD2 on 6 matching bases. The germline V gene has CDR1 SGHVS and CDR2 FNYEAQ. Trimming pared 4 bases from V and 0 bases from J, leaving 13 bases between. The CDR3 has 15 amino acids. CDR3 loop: CASSSVGGSSYEQYF. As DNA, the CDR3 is TGTGCCAGCAGCTCGGTAGGAGGGAGCTCCTACGAGCAGTACTTC.

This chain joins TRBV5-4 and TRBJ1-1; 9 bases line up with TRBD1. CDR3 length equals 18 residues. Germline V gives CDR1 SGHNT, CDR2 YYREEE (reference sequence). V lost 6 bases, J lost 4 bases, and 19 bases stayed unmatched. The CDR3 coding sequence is TGTGCCAGCACCCCCTCGGGGACAGGGCCCTTGAAGGGCACTGAAGCTTTCTTT. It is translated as CASTPSGTGPLKGTEAFF.

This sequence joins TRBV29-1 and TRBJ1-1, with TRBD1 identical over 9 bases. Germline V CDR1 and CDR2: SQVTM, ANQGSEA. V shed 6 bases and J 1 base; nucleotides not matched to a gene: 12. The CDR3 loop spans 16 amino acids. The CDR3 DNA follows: TGCAGCGTCCATCGTTGGGGACAGGGCCAGAACACTGAAGCTTTCTTT. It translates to CSVHRWGQGQNTEAFF.

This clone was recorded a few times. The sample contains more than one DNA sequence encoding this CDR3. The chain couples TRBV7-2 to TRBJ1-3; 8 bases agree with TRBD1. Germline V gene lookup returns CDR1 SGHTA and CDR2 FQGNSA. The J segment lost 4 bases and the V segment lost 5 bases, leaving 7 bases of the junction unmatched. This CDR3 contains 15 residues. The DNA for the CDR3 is TGTGCCAGCAGCCAGCAGGGGGCGCCGGGAAACACCATATATTTT. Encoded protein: CASSQQGAPGNTIYF.

CDR3 sequence reads: CASSLAGPPGADTQYF. The CDR3 DNA follows: TGTGCCAGCAGTTTGGCGGGGCCCCCCGGGGCAGATACGCAGTATTTT. The chain carries TRBV28 and TRBJ2-3; D might be TRBD2 (6 bases). The CDR3 is 16 residues long. Germline values: CDR1 MDHEN, CDR2 SYDVKM. The V gene lost 3 bases and the J gene lost 4 bases, with 17 bases spanning the gap.

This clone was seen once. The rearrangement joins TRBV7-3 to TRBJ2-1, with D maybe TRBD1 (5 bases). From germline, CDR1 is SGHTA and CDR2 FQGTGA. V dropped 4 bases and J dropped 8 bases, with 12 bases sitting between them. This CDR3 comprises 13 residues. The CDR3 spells CASSSQGGYEQFF. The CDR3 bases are TGTGCCAGCAGCTCGCAGGGTGGCTATGAGCAGTTCTTC.

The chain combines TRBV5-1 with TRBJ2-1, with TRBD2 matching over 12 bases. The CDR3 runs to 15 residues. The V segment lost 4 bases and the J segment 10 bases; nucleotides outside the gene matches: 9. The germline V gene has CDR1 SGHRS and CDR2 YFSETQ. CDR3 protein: CASSAGLAGSGEQFF. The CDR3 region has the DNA TGCGCCAGCAGCGCCGGACTAGCGGGAAGCGGAGAGCAGTTCTTC.

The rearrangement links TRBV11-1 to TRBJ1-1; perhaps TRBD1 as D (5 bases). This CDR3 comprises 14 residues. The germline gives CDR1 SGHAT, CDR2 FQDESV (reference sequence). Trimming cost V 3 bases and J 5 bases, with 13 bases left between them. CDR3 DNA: TGTGCCAGCAGCTTCGGCAGGGTGGAGACTGAAGCTTTCTTT. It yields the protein CASSFGRVETEAFF. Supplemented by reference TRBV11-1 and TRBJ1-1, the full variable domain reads EAEVAQSPRYKITEKSQAVAFWCDPISGHATLYWYRQILGQGPELLVQFQDESVVDDSQLPKDRFSAERLKGVDSTLKIQPAELGDSAMYLCASSFGRVETEAFFGQGTRLTVV.

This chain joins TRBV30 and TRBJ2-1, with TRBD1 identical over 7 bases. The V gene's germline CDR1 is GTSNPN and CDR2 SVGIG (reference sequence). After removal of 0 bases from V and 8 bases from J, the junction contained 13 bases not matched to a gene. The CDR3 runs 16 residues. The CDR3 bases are TGTGCCTGGAGTGTCGTGACAGGGCGCCGCGCGGATGAGCAGTTCTTC. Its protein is CAWSVVTGRRADEQFF.

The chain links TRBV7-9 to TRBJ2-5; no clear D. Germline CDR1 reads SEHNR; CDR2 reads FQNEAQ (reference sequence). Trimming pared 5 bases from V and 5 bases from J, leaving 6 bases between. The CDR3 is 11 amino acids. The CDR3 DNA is TGTGCCAGCAGCCATGGCGAGACCCAGTACTTC. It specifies CASSHGETQYF.

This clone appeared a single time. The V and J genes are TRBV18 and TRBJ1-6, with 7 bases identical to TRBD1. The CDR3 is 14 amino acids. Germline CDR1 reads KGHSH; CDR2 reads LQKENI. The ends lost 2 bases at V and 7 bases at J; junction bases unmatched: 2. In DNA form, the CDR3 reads TGTGCCAGCTCACCAGACAGGGTGAATTCACCCCTCCACTTT. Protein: CASSPDRVNSPLHF.

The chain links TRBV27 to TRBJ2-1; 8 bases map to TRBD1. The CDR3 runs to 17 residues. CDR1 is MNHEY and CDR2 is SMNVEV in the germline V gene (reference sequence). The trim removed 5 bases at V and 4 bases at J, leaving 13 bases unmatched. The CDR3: CASSTTGGRVNYNEQFF. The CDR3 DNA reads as TGTGCCAGCAGTACTACAGGGGGAAGGGTTAATTACAATGAGCAGTTCTTC.

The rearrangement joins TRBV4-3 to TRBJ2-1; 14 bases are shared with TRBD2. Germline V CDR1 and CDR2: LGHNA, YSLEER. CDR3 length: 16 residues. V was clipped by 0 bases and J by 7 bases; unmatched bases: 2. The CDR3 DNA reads TGCGCCAGCAGCCAAGACGGGACTAGCGGGGGAAATGAGCAGTTCTTC. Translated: CASSQDGTSGGNEQFF.

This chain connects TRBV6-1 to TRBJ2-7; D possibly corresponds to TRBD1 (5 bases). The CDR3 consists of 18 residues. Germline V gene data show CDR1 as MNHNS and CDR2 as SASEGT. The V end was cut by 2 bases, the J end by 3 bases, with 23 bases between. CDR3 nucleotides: TGTGCCAGCAGTGAATGGCATCGGCGGCAGGGATATATCTACGAGCAGTACTTC. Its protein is CASSEWHRRQGYIYEQYF.

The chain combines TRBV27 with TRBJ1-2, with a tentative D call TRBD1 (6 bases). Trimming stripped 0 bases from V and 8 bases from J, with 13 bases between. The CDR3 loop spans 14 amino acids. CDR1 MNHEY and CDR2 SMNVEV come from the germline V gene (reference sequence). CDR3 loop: CASSLSNRAMGYTF. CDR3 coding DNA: TGTGCCAGCAGTTTATCGAACAGGGCGATGGGCTACACCTTC.

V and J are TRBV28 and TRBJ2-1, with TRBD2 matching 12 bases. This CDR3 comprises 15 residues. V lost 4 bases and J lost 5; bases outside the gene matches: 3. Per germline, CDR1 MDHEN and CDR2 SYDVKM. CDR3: CASSSTSGRHNEQFF. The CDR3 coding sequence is TGTGCCAGCAGTTCGACTAGCGGGAGACACAATGAGCAGTTCTTC.

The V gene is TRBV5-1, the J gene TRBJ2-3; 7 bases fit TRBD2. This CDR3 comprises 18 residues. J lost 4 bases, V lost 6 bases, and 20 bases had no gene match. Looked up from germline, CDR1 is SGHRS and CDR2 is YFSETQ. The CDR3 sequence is CASKPRTSAAGTSDTQYF. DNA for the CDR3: TGCGCCAGCAAACCCCGGACCTCCGCAGCGGGGACGTCAGATACGCAGTATTTT. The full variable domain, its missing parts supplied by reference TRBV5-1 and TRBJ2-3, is KAGVTQTPRYLIKTRGQQVTLSCSPISGHRSVSWYQQTPGQGLQFLFEYFSETQRNKGNFPGRFSGRQFSNSRSEMNVSTLELGDSALYLCASKPRTSAAGTSDTQYFGPGTRLTVL.

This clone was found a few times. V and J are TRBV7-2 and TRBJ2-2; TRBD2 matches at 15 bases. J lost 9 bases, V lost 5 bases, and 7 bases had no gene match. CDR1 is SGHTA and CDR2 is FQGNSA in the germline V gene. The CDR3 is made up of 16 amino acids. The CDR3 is CASSRGLAGGAWELFF. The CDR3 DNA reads TGTGCCAGCAGCAGGGGACTAGCGGGGGGTGCCTGGGAGCTGTTTTTT.

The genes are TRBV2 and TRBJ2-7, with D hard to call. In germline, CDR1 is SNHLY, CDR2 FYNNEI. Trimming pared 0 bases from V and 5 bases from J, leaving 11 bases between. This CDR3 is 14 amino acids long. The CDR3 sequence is CASSEALAPHEQYF. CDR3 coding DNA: TGTGCCAGCAGTGAAGCGCTGGCCCCACACGAGCAGTACTTC.